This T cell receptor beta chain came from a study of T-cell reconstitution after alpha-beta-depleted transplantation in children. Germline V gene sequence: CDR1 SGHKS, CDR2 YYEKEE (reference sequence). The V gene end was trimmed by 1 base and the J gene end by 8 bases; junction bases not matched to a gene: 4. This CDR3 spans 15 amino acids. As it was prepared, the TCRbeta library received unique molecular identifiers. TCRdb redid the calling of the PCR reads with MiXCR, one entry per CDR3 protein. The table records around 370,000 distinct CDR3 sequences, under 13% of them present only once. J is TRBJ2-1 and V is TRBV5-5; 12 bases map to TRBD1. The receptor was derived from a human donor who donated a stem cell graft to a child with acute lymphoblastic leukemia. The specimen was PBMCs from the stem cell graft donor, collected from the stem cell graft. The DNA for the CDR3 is TGTGCCAGCAGCTTGCCGGGACAGGGGGCGCATGAGCAGTTCTTC. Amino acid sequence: CASSLPGQGAHEQFF.